This passage covers 30 T cell receptor beta chains from one sample sequenced in a study of control samples from healthy donors and cancer patients. Sequenced by immunoSEQ multiplex PCR; TCRdb stores in-frame clones only, minus some. Among about 180,000 clones, 80% to 95% were seen once, and the ten largest hold 2% to 2.5%. The sample comprised blood. These receptor sequences come from a woman aged 40 to 55 in good health.

This chain links TRBV5-1 with TRBJ2-1; D is perhaps TRBD2 (5 bases). The CDR3 spans 14 residues. V gave up 6 bases and J gave up 5 bases, with 15 bases separating them. Germline CDR1 is SGHRS and CDR2 is YFSETQ. This CDR3 reads CASTLVSGNNEQFF. CDR3 in DNA: TGCGCCAGCACCTTAGTCTCCGGGAACAATGAGCAGTTCTTC.

The J gene is TRBJ1-4, the V gene TRBV25-1; perhaps TRBD1 as D (5 bases). There are 15 residues in the CDR3. Trimming took off 1 base at V and 5 bases at J, with 11 bases between the two ends. Germline loops: CDR1 MGHDK, CDR2 SYGVNS. The CDR3 here is CASSEWAGLNEKLFF. CDR3 nucleotides: TGTGCCAGCAGTGAATGGGCAGGGCTCAATGAAAAACTGTTTTTT.

The chain uses TRBV7-9 and TRBJ2-6; 7 nucleotides match TRBD1. Trimming removed 5 bases from V and 2 bases from J; junction bases left unmatched: 12. The CDR3 sequence is 18 residues long. From germline, CDR1 is SEHNR and CDR2 FQNEAQ (reference sequence). The DNA of the CDR3 is TGTGCCAGCAGCGGGTTGACAGGGTCCCGCACTGGGGCCAACGTCCTGACTTTC. This sequence encodes CASSGLTGSRTGANVLTF.

V and J are TRBV14 and TRBJ2-7; D gene unclear. This CDR3 has 13 residues. In germline, CDR1 is SGHDN, CDR2 FVKESK. V lost 3 bases and J 2 bases, leaving 8 bases between the germline ends. Here the CDR3 DNA reads TGTGCCAGCAGCCAGTTCACGGCCTACGAGCAGTACTTC. Amino acid sequence: CASSQFTAYEQYF.

CDR3 protein: CASSGSRDRGFIYEQYF. The CDR3 region has the DNA TGTGCCAGCAGTGGGTCCCGGGACAGGGGCTTTATCTACGAGCAGTACTTC. The genes are TRBV6-4 and TRBJ2-7; 10 bases line up with TRBD1. The CDR3 consists of 17 residues. V dropped 4 bases and J dropped 3; count of bases not matched to a gene: 12. Germline CDR1 is MRHNA and CDR2 is SNTAGT.

V and J are TRBV3-1 (or the pseudogene TRBV3-2) and TRBJ2-1; D might be TRBD1 (5 bases). This CDR3 is 14 amino acids long. Germline CDR1 LGHDT, CDR2 YNNKEL (reference sequence). This chain's CDR3 is CALTRAQPFNEQFF. The CDR3 nucleotides read TGTGCGCTCACCAGGGCCCAGCCCTTCAATGAGCAGTTCTTC.

The chain has TRBV19 and TRBJ1-5, with TRBD1 matching 8 bases. V trimming: 4 bases; J trimming: 0 bases; junction bases outside the gene matches: 5. Per germline, CDR1 LNHDA and CDR2 SQIVND (reference sequence). CDR3 size: 16 residues. The CDR3 DNA follows: TGTGCCAGTAGTAGCCAGACAGGGGTTAGCAATCAGCCCCAGCATTTT. Encoded protein: CASSSQTGVSNQPQHF.

This clone appeared a single time. The rearrangement joins TRBV7-9 to TRBJ1-5; no reliable D call. Trimming took off 6 bases at V and 11 bases at J, with 14 bases between the two ends. The CDR3 runs 12 residues. The germline V gene has CDR1 SEHNR and CDR2 FQNEAQ (reference sequence). The CDR3 bases are TGTGCCAGCAGTCGCACCGGGATGGCCCAGCATTTT. Protein: CASSRTGMAQHF.

This clone was detected only a few times. The chain combines TRBV5-5 with TRBJ1-1; 11 nucleotides align to TRBD1. This CDR3 spans 15 amino acids. CDR1 and CDR2 from the germline V gene are SGHKS and YYEKEE (reference sequence). V shed 5 bases and J 5 bases; nucleotides not matched to a gene: 8. CDR3 sequence: CASRSGTGGYTEAFF. CDR3 bases: TGTGCCAGCAGATCCGGGACAGGGGGTTATACTGAAGCTTTCTTT.

J is TRBJ2-6 and V is TRBV13; D is unresolved. The length of the CDR3 is 21 residues. Trimming took off 4 bases at V and 4 bases at J, with 29 bases between the two ends. The germline gives CDR1 PRHDT, CDR2 FYEKMQ (reference sequence). Written as DNA, the CDR3 is TGTGCCAGCAGCTCTGATCTTCCTTTTAACACCTCCTCAGACGGGGCCAACGTCCTGACTTTC. Residues: CASSSDLPFNTSSDGANVLTF.

V gene TRBV5-6 combines with J gene TRBJ2-7; tentatively, D is TRBD2 (7 bases). The V and J ends lost 1 base and 7 bases respectively, with 18 bases between them. The CDR3 length is 15 residues. Germline CDR1 is SGHDT and CDR2 is YYEEEE. This CDR3 reads CASSLWAGAIWEQYF. The DNA for the CDR3 is TGTGCCAGCAGCTTGTGGGCGGGGGCTATTTGGGAGCAGTACTTC.

This chain joins TRBV20-1 and TRBJ1-2; no definite D call. Germline V gene lookup returns CDR1 DFQATT and CDR2 SNEGSKA (reference sequence). Trimming took off 8 bases at V and 2 bases at J, with 9 bases between the two ends. There are 11 residues in the CDR3. The CDR3 nucleotides are TGCAGTAAGACCAAAAACTATGGCTACACCTTC. Translated, it gives CSKTKNYGYTF.

The V and J genes are TRBV6-1 and TRBJ2-6; 7 positions match TRBD1. CDR1 is MNHNS and CDR2 is SASEGT in the germline V gene. The CDR3 totals 17 residues. With 1 base clipped from V and 2 bases from J, the junction kept 5 bases outside the gene matches. DNA for the CDR3: TGTGCCAGCAGTGAAGGTTCAGGGGGAGCTGGGGCCAACGTCCTGACTTTC. Translated, it gives CASSEGSGGAGANVLTF.

The chain carries TRBV3-1 (or the pseudogene TRBV3-2) and TRBJ2-3; unclear D gene. This CDR3 spans 16 amino acids. Germline CDR1 and CDR2: LGHDT and YNNKEL (reference sequence). Trimming cost V 2 bases and J 2 bases, with 14 bases left between them. The CDR3 DNA is TGTGCCAGCAGCCAATTTAGTCGGACGAACACAGATACGCAGTATTTT. This gives the protein CASSQFSRTNTDTQYF.

J is TRBJ1-6 and V is TRBV3-1 (or the pseudogene TRBV3-2); possible D gene TRBD1, 5 bases. This CDR3 contains 16 residues. Germline-derived CDR1 and CDR2 are LGHDT and YNNKEL (reference sequence). With 4 bases removed from V and 8 bases from J, the gap between germline ends came to 18 bases. The CDR3 sequence: CASSLDLGAIYSPLHF. The CDR3, as DNA: TGTGCCAGCAGCCTAGATCTCGGGGCCATATATTCACCCCTCCACTTT.

The rearrangement joins TRBV11-2 to TRBJ2-1; possibly TRBD2 for D (6 bases). Per the germline V gene, CDR1 is SGHAT and CDR2 is FQNNGV. This CDR3 spans 13 amino acids. V lost 1 base and J lost 12, with 13 bases in between. Written as DNA, the CDR3 is TGTGCCAGCAGCTTAGTAAACGGGAGCCCGCAGTTCTTC. It is translated as CASSLVNGSPQFF.

V usage is TRBV18 and J usage is TRBJ2-1, with unresolved D. Trimming took off 3 bases at V and 9 bases at J, with 9 bases between the two ends. The CDR3 contains 12 residues. Germline V gene data show CDR1 as KGHSH and CDR2 as LQKENI. The CDR3 protein is CASSPGPSEQFF. As DNA, the CDR3 is TGTGCCAGCTCACCGGGCCCGAGTGAGCAGTTCTTC.

The chain has TRBV7-8 and TRBJ2-1; D uncertain. Per germline, CDR1 SGHVS and CDR2 FQNEAQ. The CDR3 runs to 14 residues. Trimming cost V 5 bases and J 7 bases, with 15 bases left between them. DNA of the CDR3: TGTGCCAGCAGCCCCACCTTGGGGTCTAATGAGCAGTTCTTC. Translating it yields CASSPTLGSNEQFF.

The CDR3 DNA reads TGTGCCAGCAGCCCGCCTCGGGGGATGAACACTGAAGCTTTCTTT. Its protein is CASSPPRGMNTEAFF. V is TRBV9 and J is TRBJ1-1; D is possibly TRBD1 (5 bases). The germline V gene encodes CDR1 SGDLS and CDR2 YYNGEE. This CDR3 contains 15 residues. V was cut by 4 bases and J by 0 bases, with 13 bases left in between.

This clone was seen a handful of times. This chain joins TRBV19 and TRBJ2-3; 8 bases match TRBD2. J was trimmed by 4 bases and V by 5 bases; bases with no gene match: 2. Per germline, CDR1 LNHDA and CDR2 SQIVND (reference sequence). The CDR3 extends over 13 amino acids. CDR3 amino acids: CASSVAGSDTQYF. CDR3 DNA sequence: TGTGCCAGTAGTGTAGCGGGGTCAGATACGCAGTATTTT.

The rearrangement uses TRBV29-1 and TRBJ2-3, with D unresolved. Germline CDR1 reads SQVTM; CDR2 reads ANQGSEA. The CDR3 is 11 residues long. The V gene lost 4 bases and the J gene lost 4 bases, with 6 bases spanning the gap. CDR3 sequence (DNA): TGCAGCGTTGGTATGTCAGATACGCAGTATTTT. This encodes CSVGMSDTQYF.

This chain links TRBV5-6 with TRBJ2-7; no firm D call. Trimming stripped 0 bases from V and 5 bases from J, with 12 bases between. Germline CDR1 and CDR2: SGHDT and YYEEEE. This CDR3 spans 14 amino acids. The CDR3 DNA follows: TGTGCCAGCAGCTTGGTAGGTGTTCGGGACGAGCAGTACTTC. This encodes CASSLVGVRDEQYF.

This sequence joins TRBV11-2 and TRBJ1-3; maybe TRBD1 (6 bases). The germline CDR1 and CDR2 sequences are SGHAT and FQNNGV. This CDR3 comprises 16 residues. Between the trimmed V and J ends, which lost 7 bases and 0 bases, there was a span of 16 bases. The CDR3 DNA is TGTGCCAGCAATCTAGGGGGGGGCTACTCTGGAAACACCATATATTTT. Protein product: CASNLGGGYSGNTIYF.

This chain connects TRBV9 to TRBJ1-1; TRBD1 is a possible D gene (6 bases). CDR1 and CDR2 (germline): SGDLS, YYNGEE. This CDR3 region has 14 residues. Trimming left V 2 bases short and J 6 bases short, with 14 bases between. The CDR3 region is CASSVGGGLPEAFF. CDR3 nucleotides: TGTGCCAGCAGCGTTGGAGGGGGGCTTCCTGAAGCTTTCTTT.

The J gene is TRBJ1-2, the V gene TRBV28; no clear D. The V and J ends lost 9 bases and 7 bases respectively, with 9 bases between them. CDR3 length: 10 residues. From germline, CDR1 is MDHEN and CDR2 SYDVKM. In DNA, the CDR3 is TGTGCCAGTCGATCGATTGGCTACACCTTC. Its translation is CASRSIGYTF.

The V and J genes are TRBV6-1 and TRBJ1-5; D gene uncertain. The V gene's germline CDR1 is MNHNS and CDR2 SASEGT. V dropped 2 bases and J dropped 3 bases, with 8 bases sitting between them. This CDR3 region has 14 residues. The CDR3 nucleotides are TGTGCCAGCAGTGAACTCGGTAACAATCAGCCCCAGCATTTT. The encoded protein is CASSELGNNQPQHF.

The V gene is TRBV28, the J gene TRBJ1-6, with D hard to call. V gave up 1 base and J gave up 10 bases, with 11 bases separating them. The CDR3 loop spans 14 amino acids. From germline, CDR1 is MDHEN and CDR2 SYDVKM. CDR3 sequence reads: CASSLLSPGSPLHF. CDR3 nucleotide sequence: TGTGCCAGCAGTTTATTGAGTCCAGGATCACCCCTCCACTTT.

The chain employs TRBV5-1 and TRBJ2-3; 11 nucleotides match TRBD2. Germline V gene sequence: CDR1 SGHRS, CDR2 YFSETQ. The CDR3 runs to 19 residues. V was pared by 4 bases and J by 4 bases, with 17 bases of the junction left unmatched. In DNA form, the CDR3 reads TGCGCCAGCAGCCCACTCCGCCTCCTTCTAGCGGGGGGATCAGATACGCAGTATTTT. Translating it yields CASSPLRLLLAGGSDTQYF.

In this sample, this clone turned up once. V gene TRBV10-3 combines with J gene TRBJ2-5; perhaps TRBD2 as D (5 bases). The germline V gene encodes CDR1 ENHRY and CDR2 SYGVKD. V lost 10 bases to trimming and J lost 1 base, with 13 bases between them. The CDR3 runs 13 residues. The CDR3 spells CATQEGFQETQYF. The CDR3 DNA reads as TGTGCCACCCAAGAGGGCTTCCAAGAGACCCAGTACTTC.

This chain joins TRBV5-1 and TRBJ2-1; D is possibly TRBD2 (5 bases). Trimming removed 4 bases from V and 7 bases from J, with 12 bases in between. Per the germline V gene, CDR1 is SGHRS and CDR2 is YFSETQ. This CDR3 has 13 amino acids. This CDR3 reads CASSRLPGNEQFF. CDR3 nucleotides: TGCGCCAGCAGCCGACTACCGGGGAATGAGCAGTTCTTC.